This T cell receptor beta chain was captured in a study of blood T cell repertoires in COVID-19. Study at large: PBMCs, B-cell-depleted T cells, or T cells provided the cDNA or gDNA that made up the material.

Trimming cost V 8 bases and J 7 bases; bases outside gene matches: 11. The germline gives CDR1 ENHRY, CDR2 SYGVKD. There are 15 residues in the CDR3. TCRdb's copy holds only in-frame clones and misses some; the assay was immunoSEQ multiplex PCR. The sample shows about 110,000 clones, 82% of them seen only once. The sequenced material came from peripheral blood. This receptor was identified in a man between 65 and 85 years old with acute or convalescent COVID-19. J is TRBJ2-1 and V is TRBV10-3; 10 bases map to TRBD2. CDR3 nucleotides: TGTGCCATCTATCAAGGGCTAGCGGGAGTGAATGAGCAGTTCTTC. Its protein is CAIYQGLAGVNEQFF.